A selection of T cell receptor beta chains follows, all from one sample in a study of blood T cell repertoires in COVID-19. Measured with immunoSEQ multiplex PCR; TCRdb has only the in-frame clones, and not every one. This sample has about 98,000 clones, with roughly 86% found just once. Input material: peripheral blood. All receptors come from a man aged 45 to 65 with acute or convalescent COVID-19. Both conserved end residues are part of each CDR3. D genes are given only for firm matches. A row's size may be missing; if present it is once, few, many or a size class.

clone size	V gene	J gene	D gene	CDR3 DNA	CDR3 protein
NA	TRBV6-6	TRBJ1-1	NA	TGTGCCAGCAGTTTCAGGGGTACTGGGAACACTGAAGCTTTCTTT	CASSFRGTGNTEAFF
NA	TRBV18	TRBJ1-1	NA	TGTGCCAGCTCACCACGAGCTGCTGAAGCTTTCTTT	CASSPRAAEAFF
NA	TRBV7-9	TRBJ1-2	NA	TGTGCCAGCAGCTTAGCGACTAGCGGGGGCTACACCTTC	CASSLATSGGYTF
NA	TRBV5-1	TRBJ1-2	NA	TGCGCCAGCAGCTTGGCGGGCGGCATCCCGGGGGGCTACACCTTC	CASSLAGGIPGGYTF
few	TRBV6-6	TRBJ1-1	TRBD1	TGTGCCAGCAGCCGACAGGGGAACACTGAAGCTTTCTTT	CASSRQGNTEAFF
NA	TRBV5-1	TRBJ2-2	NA	TGCGCCAGCAGCTTGGCGTCTTTAACCCTATACACCGGGGAGCTGTTTTTT	CASSLASLTLYTGELFF
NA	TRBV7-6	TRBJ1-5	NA	TGTGCCAGCAGCTTCGGTTCCAATCAGCCCCAGCATTTT	CASSFGSNQPQHF
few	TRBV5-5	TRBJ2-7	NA	TGTGCCAGCAGCTCAGGGGGACTTGCCTACGAGCAGTACTTC	CASSSGGLAYEQYF
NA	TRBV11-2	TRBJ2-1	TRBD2	TGTGCCAGCAGCTTAACGACCGGGACTAGCGGGGACAATGAGCAGTTCTTC	CASSLTTGTSGDNEQFF
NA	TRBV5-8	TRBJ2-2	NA	TGTGCCAGCAGCTTGGGGAGCGGAGCTACCGGGGAGCTGTTTTTT	CASSLGSGATGELFF
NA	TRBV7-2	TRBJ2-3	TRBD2	TGTGCCAGCAGCTTCATGCGGGAGTCAGATACGCAGTATTTT	CASSFMRESDTQYF
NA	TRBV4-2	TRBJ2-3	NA	TGTGCCAGCAGCCAAGATTTAGGTCAGCGGCTGGGCACAGATACGCAGTATTTT	CASSQDLGQRLGTDTQYF
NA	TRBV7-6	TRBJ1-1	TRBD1	TGTGCCAGCAGCGTGACAGGGATTCAGCTAACTGAAGCTTTCTTT	CASSVTGIQLTEAFF
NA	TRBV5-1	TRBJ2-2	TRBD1	TGCGCCAGCAGCTTGGGACAGGGGGCAATCGGGGAGCTGTTTTTT	CASSLGQGAIGELFF
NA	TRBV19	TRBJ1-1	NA	TGTGCCGTAAGGGGGTTCAGAACTGAAGCTTTCTTT	CAVRGFRTEAFF
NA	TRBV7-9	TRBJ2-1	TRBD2	TGTGCCAGCAGCGTAGGACTAGCGGGAGGGGGGATTTACAATGAGCAGTTCTTC	CASSVGLAGGGIYNEQFF
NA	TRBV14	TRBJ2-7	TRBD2	TGTGCCAGCAGCCAACCTAGCGGGAGTAGGTTGCGCTTC	CASSQPSGSRLRF
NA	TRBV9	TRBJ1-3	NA	TGTGCCAGCAGCCGTCTCGGACTGATGGATGGAGACACCATATATTTT	CASSRLGLMDGDTIYF
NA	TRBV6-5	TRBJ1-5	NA	TGTGCCAGCAGTCCGCTTGGGCAGGGGAGACAGCCCCAGCATTTT	CASSPLGQGRQPQHF
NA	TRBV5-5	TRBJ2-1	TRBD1	TGTGCCAGCAGCTTAAGGCAGGGGGACAGGGGAAACAATGAGCAGTTCTTC	CASSLRQGDRGNNEQFF
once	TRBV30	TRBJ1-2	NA	TGTGCCTGGAGCGCAACGGGGGGCTCTGGCTACACCTTC	CAWSATGGSGYTF
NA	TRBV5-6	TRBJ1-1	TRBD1	TGTGCCAGCAGCGGGACAGGGGGCGATACTGAAGCTTTCTTT	CASSGTGGDTEAFF
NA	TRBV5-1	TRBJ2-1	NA	TGCGCCAGCAGCTTGGCAACGGGATATGAGCAGTTCTTC	CASSLATGYEQFF
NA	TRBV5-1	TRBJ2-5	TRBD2	TGCGCCAGCAGCTTGGTTGTGGGACTAGCGGTCCAAGGGGAGACCCAGTACTTC	CASSLVVGLAVQGETQYF
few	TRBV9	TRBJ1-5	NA	TGTGCCAGCAGCACCCAGGGGCGCCAGCCCCAGCATTTT	CASSTQGRQPQHF
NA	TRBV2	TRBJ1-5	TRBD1	TGTGCCAGCAGAGGGACAGGGAACCAGCCCCAGCATTTT	CASRGTGNQPQHF
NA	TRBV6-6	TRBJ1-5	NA	TGTGCCAGCAGTTACCCGGAGGGCAATCAGCCCCAGCATTTT	CASSYPEGNQPQHF
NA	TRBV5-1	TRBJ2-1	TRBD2	TGCGCCAGCAGCTTCCCGGGGGGGAATGAGCAGTTCTTC	CASSFPGGNEQFF
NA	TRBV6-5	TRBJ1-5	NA	TGTGCCAGCAGTTATACAGGGCAGGGTCAGCCCCAGCATTTT	CASSYTGQGQPQHF
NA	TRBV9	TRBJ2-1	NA	TGTGCCAGCACACGGGACTCCGGCTCCTACAATGAGCAGTTCTTC	CASTRDSGSYNEQFF
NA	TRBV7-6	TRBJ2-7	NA	TGTGCCAGCAGCCCGACAGAGCCGCCACCCTACGAGCAGTACTTC	CASSPTEPPPYEQYF
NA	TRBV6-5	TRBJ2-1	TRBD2	TGTGCCAGCAGGCTAGCGGGAAAAAATGAGCAGTTCTTC	CASRLAGKNEQFF
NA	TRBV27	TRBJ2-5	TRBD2	TGTGCCAGCAGTTTAAAAAGTTACTCGGGACTAGCGGGGGGAGAGACCCAGTACTTC	CASSLKSYSGLAGGETQYF
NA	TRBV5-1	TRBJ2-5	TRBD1	TGCGCCAGCAGCTCGACAGGGGGTTATCGAGAGACCCAGTACTTC	CASSSTGGYRETQYF
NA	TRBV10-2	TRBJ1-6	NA	TGCGCCAGCACGACAGCGAGATCACCCCTCCACTTT	CASTTARSPLHF
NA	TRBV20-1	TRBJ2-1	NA	TGCAGTGCCACCTATGATAATGAGCAGTTCTTC	CSATYDNEQFF
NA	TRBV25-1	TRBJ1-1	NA	TGTGCCAGCAGTGAAAGGGACATCTTGGACACTGAAGCTTTCTTT	CASSERDILDTEAFF
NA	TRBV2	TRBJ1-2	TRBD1	TGTGCCAGCAGTTACGGGACAGGGACGAAGGGCTACACCTTC	CASSYGTGTKGYTF
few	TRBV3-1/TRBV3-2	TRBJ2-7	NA	TGTGCCAGCAGCCAAGCCCGGTTCGAGCAGTACTTC	CASSQARFEQYF
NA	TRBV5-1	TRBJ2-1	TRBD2	TGCGCCAGCAGCGCCCAGGGCGGGAGGGCCTACAATGAGCAGTTCTTC	CASSAQGGRAYNEQFF
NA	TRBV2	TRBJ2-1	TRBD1	TGTGCCAGCAGTCGGGACAGGGCCTCTACCTACAATGAGCAGTTCTTC	CASSRDRASTYNEQFF
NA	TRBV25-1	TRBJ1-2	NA	TGTGCCAGCAGTGATGCGGGGGTGGTCTATGGCTACACCTTC	CASSDAGVVYGYTF
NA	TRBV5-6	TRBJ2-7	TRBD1	TGTGCCAGCAGCTCCCTACGACAGGGCCTGAACGAGCAGTACTTC	CASSSLRQGLNEQYF
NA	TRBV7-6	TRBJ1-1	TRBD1	TGTGCCAGCAGCAAACAGACAGGGGGAATGAACACTGAAGCTTTCTTT	CASSKQTGGMNTEAFF